This entry lists 16 T cell receptor beta chains sequenced from one sample in a study of immune cell composition in non-small cell lung cancer. TCRdb's table, derived via immunoSEQ multiplex PCR, lists solely in-frame clones and lacks some. The table lists 3,000 to 3,500 clones, around four fifths of them singletons. The sample consisted of lung tumor tissue. These receptors were obtained from a human donor with non-small cell lung cancer.

This clone was seen a handful of times. The chain joins TRBV27 to TRBJ2-1; 11 nucleotides match TRBD2. CDR1 and CDR2 (germline): MNHEY, SMNVEV (reference sequence). This CDR3 is 15 amino acids long. V gave up 5 bases and J gave up 9 bases; unmatched junction bases: 9. The CDR3 is CASSVLAGAASEQFF. In DNA, the CDR3 is TGTGCCAGCAGTGTACTAGCGGGAGCTGCTAGTGAGCAGTTCTTC.

To note about this clone: Compared with germline, one end of the junction differs, possibly owing to a read error. The genes are TRBV19 and TRBJ1-5; D is ambiguous. Germline V CDR1 and CDR2: LNHDA, SQIVND (reference sequence). This CDR3 is 14 amino acids long. The DNA of the CDR3 is TGTGCCAGTGGTATCTACAGCCACAATCAGCCCCAGCATTTT. This gives the protein CASGIYSHNQPQHF.

This chain uses TRBV27 with TRBJ2-4; TRBD2 matches 11 bases. The CDR3 runs to 18 residues. V trimming: 6 bases; J trimming: 0 bases; junction bases outside the gene matches: 10. The V gene's germline CDR1 is MNHEY and CDR2 SMNVEV (reference sequence). CDR3 in amino acids: CASRGTSGNHGAKNIQYF. The CDR3 coding sequence is TGTGCCAGCAGGGGGACTAGCGGAAACCACGGAGCCAAAAACATTCAGTACTTC.

This chain connects TRBV5-1 to TRBJ2-3, with TRBD2 matching 12 bases. V was clipped by 4 bases and J by 4 bases; unmatched bases: 16. CDR1 is SGHRS, CDR2 YFSETQ, per germline. This CDR3 region has 19 residues. The CDR3 nucleotides read TGCGCCAGCAGCCACTGGACTAGCGGGACAATCAGGGGGCCAGATACGCAGTATTTT. Protein sequence: CASSHWTSGTIRGPDTQYF.

V usage is TRBV5-4 and J usage is TRBJ2-5; 9 nucleotides align to TRBD1. The V and J ends lost 0 bases and 3 bases, in that order; junction bases with no gene match: 0. Germline CDR1 is SGHNT and CDR2 is YYREEE (reference sequence). The length of the CDR3 is 14 residues. CDR3 DNA: TGTGCCAGCAGCTTGGGGACAGGGGAAGAGACCCAGTACTTC. Residues: CASSLGTGEETQYF. Filled out from reference TRBV5-4 and TRBJ2-5, the complete variable domain reads ETGVTQSPTHLIKTRGQQVTLRCSSQSGHNTVSWYQQALGQGPQFIFQYYREEENGRGNFPPRFSGLQFPNYSSELNVNALELDDSALYLCASSLGTGEETQYFGPGTRLLVL.

The chain joins TRBV9 to TRBJ2-5; TRBD2 matches 10 bases. V dropped 2 bases and J dropped 1; count of bases not matched to a gene: 5. The CDR3 loop spans 16 amino acids. Germline V lookup: CDR1 SGDLS, CDR2 YYNGEE. The chain's CDR3 is CASSVTGLAPQETQYF. The CDR3 nucleotides read TGTGCCAGCAGCGTCACGGGACTAGCGCCCCAAGAGACCCAGTACTTC.

This chain uses TRBV28 with TRBJ2-7; 7 bases fit TRBD1. The CDR3 is 14 amino acids. Unmatched junction bases numbered 10, after V lost 5 bases and J lost 6 bases. The V gene's germline CDR1 is MDHEN and CDR2 SYDVKM. In nucleotides, the CDR3 is TGTGCCAGCAGTCCTGTCGGCAGGGGGTTCGAGCAGTACTTC. As protein: CASSPVGRGFEQYF.

The chain is built from TRBV5-6 and TRBJ2-7; D gene ambiguous. This CDR3 is 13 amino acids long. Germline V lookup: CDR1 SGHDT, CDR2 YYEEEE. V lost 5 bases and J 3 bases, leaving 12 bases between the germline ends. The CDR3 nucleotides read TGTGCCAGCAGTAGAATCTCGGGCTACGAGCAGTACTTC. Amino acid sequence: CASSRISGYEQYF.

The chain links TRBV14 to TRBJ1-2, with D hard to call. CDR1 and CDR2 from the germline V gene are SGHDN and FVKESK. The CDR3 is 14 residues long. With 3 bases removed from V and 7 bases from J, the gap between germline ends came to 15 bases. The CDR3 sequence is CASSQQAAASGYTF. The CDR3 DNA sequence: TGTGCCAGCAGCCAGCAGGCTGCCGCGTCTGGCTACACCTTC.

This clone was counted a single time. The gene calls are TRBV7-2 and TRBJ1-1, with 7 bases identical to TRBD1. Germline CDR1 reads SGHTA; CDR2 reads FQGNSA. The CDR3 totals 15 residues. V trimming: 4 bases; J trimming: 0 bases; junction bases outside the gene matches: 5. DNA for the CDR3: TGTGCCAGCAGCTACAGACAGGGACTGAACACTGAAGCTTTCTTT. Translation: CASSYRQGLNTEAFF. The entire variable domain, with the rest obtained from reference TRBV7-2 and TRBJ1-1, is as follows: GAGVSQSPSNKVTEKGKDVELRCDPISGHTALYWYRQSLGQGLEFLIYFQGNSAPDKSGLPSDRFSAERTGGSVSTLTIQRTQQEDSAVYLCASSYRQGLNTEAFFGQGTRLTVV.

The chain carries TRBV30 and TRBJ2-7; TRBD2 aligns across 9 bases. V lost 6 bases and J lost 3; bases outside the gene matches: 15. The CDR3 runs 16 residues. Germline CDR1 reads GTSNPN; CDR2 reads SVGIG (reference sequence). The CDR3 nucleotides are TGTGCCTGCAACGGTGGGGCGGGACTAGCCCACTACGAGCAGTACTTC. Its translation: CACNGGAGLAHYEQYF.

This chain uses TRBV28 with TRBJ2-7; D is possibly TRBD2 (7 bases). Germline lookup yields CDR1 MDHEN and CDR2 SYDVKM. The CDR3 loop spans 15 amino acids. V was shortened by 8 bases and J by 2 bases, with 19 bases between the two germline ends. CDR3 sequence (DNA): TGTGCCAGCCACTTCGGGGAGGGGGGCCCCTACGAGCAGTACTTC. Residues: CASHFGEGGPYEQYF.

This clone was detected only a few times. The chain is built from TRBV29-1 and TRBJ2-7; 11 bases fit TRBD1. The ends lost 1 base at V and 7 bases at J; junction bases unmatched: 6. This CDR3 is 14 amino acids long. Germline assignment: CDR1 SQVTM and CDR2 ANQGSEA. CDR3 region: CSVEVDRGRGEQYF. The CDR3 DNA reads TGCAGCGTTGAAGTGGACAGGGGGCGAGGGGAGCAGTACTTC.

This clone was seen once. V and J are TRBV9 and TRBJ2-7; D remains ambiguous. This CDR3 is built from 14 residues. Germline V CDR1 and CDR2: SGDLS, YYNGEE. V was shortened by 0 bases and J by 2 bases, with 9 bases between the two germline ends. CDR3 residues: CASSVAPGTYEQYF. CDR3 nucleotide sequence: TGTGCCAGCAGCGTAGCCCCGGGTACCTACGAGCAGTACTTC.

This sequence joins TRBV27 and TRBJ2-7; possibly TRBD2 for D (6 bases). The CDR3 spans 11 residues. The V gene lost 8 bases and the J gene lost 11 bases, with 16 bases spanning the gap. The V gene's germline CDR1 is MNHEY and CDR2 SMNVEV (reference sequence). The CDR3 DNA sequence: TGTGCCAGCTCTAACGGGAGAGGGGAGTACTTC. This gives the protein CASSNGRGEYF.

The chain has TRBV11-2 and TRBJ2-5, with 10 bases matching TRBD2. The CDR3 consists of 17 residues. In germline, CDR1 is SGHAT, CDR2 FQNNGV. Trimming cost V 2 bases and J 5 bases; bases outside gene matches: 11. The CDR3 protein is CASSLKPGLATEETQYF. The CDR3 nucleotides are TGTGCCAGCAGCTTAAAGCCGGGACTAGCGACCGAGGAGACCCAGTACTTC.